The 13 T cell receptor beta chains below were found in one sample sequenced in a study of T cell responses to AZD1222 COVID-19 vaccine. Sequencing was performed with immunoSEQ multiplex PCR; in TCRdb, only in-frame clones are kept and a portion is missing. The repertoire has more than 110,000 clones, approximately 85% of them found once; the top ten carry around 7.8%. Sequencing used peripheral blood, obtained on day 0 of AZD1222 vaccination. The receptors originated from an adult in good health.

The V and J genes are TRBV5-1 and TRBJ1-2; 7 bases fit TRBD1. Per germline, CDR1 SGHRS and CDR2 YFSETQ. CDR3 length equals 12 residues. The junction had 1 base not matched to a gene; V was cut back by 4 bases and J by 4 bases. CDR3 sequence reads: CASSRDSYGYTF. The DNA for the CDR3 is TGCGCCAGCAGCAGGGACAGCTATGGCTACACCTTC.

This sequence joins TRBV7-8 and TRBJ1-3; the match to TRBD1 covers 7 bases. V gave up 2 bases and J gave up 9 bases; unmatched junction bases: 10. Germline V gene data show CDR1 as SGHVS and CDR2 as FQNEAQ. The CDR3 is made up of 15 amino acids. The CDR3 loop is CASSLTGQSYGTIYF. The CDR3 DNA is TGTGCCAGCAGCTTAACGGGACAGAGCTATGGCACCATATATTTT. Combining the CDR3 with reference TRBV7-8 and TRBJ1-3 gives the whole variable domain GAGVSQSPRYKVAKRGQDVALRCDPISGHVSLFWYQQALGQGPEFLTYFQNEAQLDKSGLPSDRFFAERPEGSVSTLKIQRTQQEDSAVYLCASSLTGQSYGTIYFGEGSWLTVV.

The CDR3: CASSQGTGSGYEQYF. DNA of the CDR3: TGTGCCAGCAGCCAAGGGACAGGGAGTGGGTACGAGCAGTACTTC. The V gene is TRBV3-1 (or the pseudogene TRBV3-2), the J gene TRBJ2-7; 8 bases fit TRBD1. Germline V CDR1 and CDR2: LGHDT, YNNKEL (reference sequence). CDR3 size: 15 residues. The trim removed 1 base at V and 4 bases at J, leaving 6 bases unmatched.

The rearrangement uses TRBV5-1 and TRBJ2-1; tentatively, D is TRBD1 or TRBD2 (5 bases each). CDR1 is SGHRS and CDR2 is YFSETQ in the germline V gene. Trimming took off 3 bases at V and 5 bases at J, with 12 bases between the two ends. The length of the CDR3 is 14 residues. For the CDR3, the DNA is TGCGCCAGCAGCTCGTCCGGGACCGACAATGAGCAGTTCTTC. Its translation: CASSSSGTDNEQFF.

This clone was detected once. The chain employs TRBV28 and TRBJ1-3, with TRBD1 matching over 7 bases. Trimming removed 5 bases from V and 0 bases from J; junction bases left unmatched: 10. This CDR3 has 17 residues. In germline, CDR1 is MDHEN, CDR2 SYDVKM. The CDR3 DNA follows: TGTGCCAGCAGTCTCTTGGGGGGACAGAGCTCTGGAAACACCATATATTTT. Its translation is CASSLLGGQSSGNTIYF.

J is TRBJ2-5 and V is TRBV4-1, with D possibly being TRBD2 (5 bases). Germline CDR1 MGHRA, CDR2 YSYEKL. The CDR3 runs 13 residues. V was shortened by 2 bases and J by 5 bases, with 9 bases between the two germline ends. The CDR3 reads CASSQMEDETQYF. DNA for the CDR3: TGCGCCAGCAGCCAAATGGAGGATGAGACCCAGTACTTC.

The rearrangement links TRBV6-1 to TRBJ2-3, with D perhaps matching TRBD1 or TRBD2 (5 bases each). The CDR3 contains 14 residues. The ends were cut back, 1 base at V and 6 bases at J, with 11 bases in the middle. Germline V CDR1 and CDR2: MNHNS, SASEGT. CDR3 region: CASSEGGFEDTQYF. Written as DNA, the CDR3 is TGTGCCAGCAGTGAAGGGGGGTTCGAGGATACGCAGTATTTT.

V and J are TRBV30 and TRBJ1-1, with no clear D. Germline CDR1 is GTSNPN and CDR2 is SVGIG (reference sequence). V dropped 2 bases and J dropped 1 base, with 5 bases sitting between them. This CDR3 contains 12 residues. CDR3 nucleotide sequence: TGTGCCTGGAGTATCGGGAACACTGAAGCTTTCTTT. It specifies CAWSIGNTEAFF.

This chain joins TRBV5-6 and TRBJ1-2; D not resolved. CDR1 SGHDT and CDR2 YYEEEE come from the germline V gene. There are 17 residues in the CDR3. The V gene lost 4 bases and the J gene lost 4 bases, with 23 bases spanning the gap. The CDR3 DNA follows: TGTGCCAGCAGCCTCCCGGGTAGTACCCTTCGCAGCTATGGCTACACCTTC. Translation: CASSLPGSTLRSYGYTF.

The genes are TRBV5-1 and TRBJ2-5; 7 positions match TRBD2. V was pared by 0 bases and J by 5 bases, with 7 bases of the junction left unmatched. Germline V gene lookup returns CDR1 SGHRS and CDR2 YFSETQ. This CDR3 contains 15 residues. The CDR3 sequence: CASSLVGAGDETQYF. The CDR3 nucleotides are TGCGCCAGCAGCTTGGTTGGCGCGGGGGACGAGACCCAGTACTTC. Full variable domain (rest looked up from reference TRBV5-1 and TRBJ2-5): KAGVTQTPRYLIKTRGQQVTLSCSPISGHRSVSWYQQTPGQGLQFLFEYFSETQRNKGNFPGRFSGRQFSNSRSEMNVSTLELGDSALYLCASSLVGAGDETQYFGPGTRLLVL.

The CDR3 DNA follows: TGTGCCAGCAGTTTGCTATCCTCTTTGACAGGGGAAGGAGAAAAACTGTTTTTT. Its protein is CASSLLSSLTGEGEKLFF. The chain carries TRBV28 and TRBJ1-4; 8 bases align to TRBD1. Germline trimming cut 3 bases from V and 8 bases from J; bases unmatched to any gene: 17. From germline, CDR1 is MDHEN and CDR2 SYDVKM. The CDR3 has 18 amino acids.

The chain combines TRBV11-2 with TRBJ1-6; D unresolved. Looked up from germline, CDR1 is SGHAT and CDR2 is FQNNGV. V lost 5 bases, J lost 7 bases, and 9 bases lay in between. CDR3 length equals 13 residues. CDR3 bases: TGTGCCAGCAGCCGCTTAAGGAATTCACCCCTCCACTTT. Residues: CASSRLRNSPLHF. Full variable domain (missing parts from reference TRBV11-2 and TRBJ1-6): EAGVAQSPRYKIIEKRQSVAFWCNPISGHATLYWYQQILGQGPKLLIQFQNNGVVDDSQLPKDRFSAERLKGVDSTLKIQPAKLEDSAVYLCASSRLRNSPLHFGNGTRLTVT.

The genes are TRBV5-6 and TRBJ2-4; D not resolved. Per the germline V gene, CDR1 is SGHDT and CDR2 is YYEEEE. The CDR3 loop spans 13 amino acids. V was trimmed by 0 bases and J by 7 bases, leaving 8 bases between them. The CDR3 DNA reads as TGTGCCAGCAGCTTGGGGGCAGCCAACATTCAGTACTTC. Its translation: CASSLGAANIQYF. The complete variable domain, with remaining parts taken from reference TRBV5-6 and TRBJ2-4, reads DAGVTQSPTHLIKTRGQQVTLRCSPKSGHDTVSWYQQALGQGPQFIFQYYEEEERQRGNFPDRFSGHQFPNYSSELNVNALLLGDSALYLCASSLGAANIQYFGAGTRLSVL.